The next 27 T cell receptor beta chains were all read from a single sample in a study of shared clonotypes between healthy human individuals. Data came from immunoSEQ multiplex PCR; TCRdb stores just in-frame clones and leaves some out. The sample lists approximately 2,300,000 clones, less than 95% occurring once. Specimen: naive CD4+ T cells from PBMCs. Subset in this sample: CD45RA+ positively selected. These receptors were obtained from a man between 18 and 35 years old in good health. Some clones in this sample may be carry-over from other donors' samples.

The chain carries TRBV7-2 and TRBJ2-7; 8 nucleotides agree with TRBD1. Per germline, CDR1 SGHTA and CDR2 FQGNSA. V gave up 3 bases and J gave up 2 bases; unmatched junction bases: 6. The length of the CDR3 is 15 residues. Written as DNA, the CDR3 is TGTGCCAGCAGCTTCCGGACAGGGATACCCTACGAGCAGTACTTC. It yields the protein CASSFRTGIPYEQYF. The full variable domain, its missing parts supplied by reference TRBV7-2 and TRBJ2-7, is GAGVSQSPSNKVTEKGKDVELRCDPISGHTALYWYRQSLGQGLEFLIYFQGNSAPDKSGLPSDRFSAERTGGSVSTLTIQRTQQEDSAVYLCASSFRTGIPYEQYFGPGTRLTVT.

V and J are TRBV7-9 and TRBJ1-3, with a tentative D call TRBD1 (5 bases). Trimming took off 5 bases at V and 7 bases at J, with 21 bases between the two ends. From germline, CDR1 is SEHNR and CDR2 FQNEAQ (reference sequence). The CDR3 spans 16 residues. CDR3 protein: CASSAGGVKGANTIYF. DNA for the CDR3: TGTGCCAGCAGCGCCGGTGGGGTAAAAGGGGCGAACACCATATATTTT.

The chain links TRBV5-1 to TRBJ1-6, with a tentative D call TRBD1 (5 bases). CDR3 length: 15 amino acids. V was shortened by 4 bases and J by 5 bases, with 13 bases between the two germline ends. Germline V gene lookup returns CDR1 SGHRS and CDR2 YFSETQ. Here the CDR3 reads CASSPGTAHNSPLHF. Here the CDR3 DNA reads TGCGCCAGCAGCCCCGGGACCGCGCATAATTCACCCCTCCACTTT.

The chain recombines TRBV25-1 with TRBJ2-2; TRBD2 agrees at 11 bases. The CDR3 totals 15 residues. J gave up 6 bases and V 4 bases, and 4 bases lay outside the gene matches. Germline V CDR1 and CDR2: MGHDK, SYGVNS. The CDR3 region is CASSVFSGRAGELFF. CDR3 bases: TGTGCCAGCAGTGTTTTTAGCGGGAGGGCCGGGGAGCTGTTTTTT.

The chain combines TRBV6-5 with TRBJ1-5; D is perhaps TRBD1 (5 bases). This CDR3 comprises 12 residues. The V gene lost 6 bases and the J gene lost 9 bases, with 12 bases spanning the gap. Germline V gene sequence: CDR1 MNHEY, CDR2 SVGAGI. CDR3 protein: CASSLRDGPQHF. Written as DNA, the CDR3 is TGTGCCAGCAGCCTCCGGGACGGGCCCCAGCATTTT.

The V call is TRBV5-6, the J call TRBJ2-7; no firm D call. The germline CDR1 and CDR2 sequences are SGHDT and YYEEEE. The CDR3 loop spans 13 amino acids. Trimming pared 2 bases from V and 7 bases from J, leaving 13 bases between. In DNA, the CDR3 is TGTGCCAGCAGCTTCGTTGGGTTGGTTGAGCAGTACTTC. It translates to CASSFVGLVEQYF.

The chain uses TRBV5-8 and TRBJ1-4; D is possibly TRBD1 (6 bases). The CDR3 is made up of 14 amino acids. Germline V lookup: CDR1 SGHTS, CDR2 YDEGEE. Between the trimmed V and J ends, which lost 4 bases and 8 bases, there was a span of 15 bases. Here the CDR3 reads CASSTGQSWEKLFF. The DNA for the CDR3 is TGTGCCAGCAGCACCGGACAGAGCTGGGAAAAACTGTTTTTT.

CDR3 residues: CASTRGGPIAYGYTF. As DNA, the CDR3 is TGTGCCAGCACCCGGGGAGGTCCTATCGCCTATGGCTACACCTTC. The J gene is TRBJ1-2, the V gene TRBV7-2; the D is unclear. The CDR3 contains 15 residues. Germline CDR1 SGHTA, CDR2 FQGNSA. Trimming stripped 7 bases from V and 4 bases from J, with 19 bases between.

The chain combines TRBV7-9 with TRBJ2-5, with D perhaps matching TRBD2 (6 bases). Germline V lookup: CDR1 SEHNR, CDR2 FQNEAQ (reference sequence). The CDR3 spans 16 residues. The V end was cut by 2 bases, the J end by 5 bases, with 18 bases between. In DNA form, the CDR3 reads TGTGCCAGCAGCTTACGCGGAGCAGGGAGGTGGGAGACCCAGTACTTC. Translating gives CASSLRGAGRWETQYF. The complete variable domain, with remaining parts taken from reference TRBV7-9 and TRBJ2-5, reads DTGVSQNPRHKITKRGQNVTFRCDPISEHNRLYWYRQTLGQGPEFLTYFQNEAQLEKSRLLSDRFSAERPKGSFSTLEIQRTEQGDSAMYLCASSLRGAGRWETQYFGPGTRLLVL.

This clone has just a few counts. The rearrangement links TRBV11-2 to TRBJ2-1; D call uncertain. CDR3 length equals 13 residues. V was cut by 4 bases and J by 6 bases, with 10 bases left in between. Germline CDR1 is SGHAT and CDR2 is FQNNGV. CDR3: CASSSRALNEQFF. CDR3 sequence (DNA): TGTGCCAGCAGCTCACGAGCCCTCAATGAGCAGTTCTTC. Drawing the rest from reference TRBV11-2 and TRBJ2-1, the complete variable domain is EAGVAQSPRYKIIEKRQSVAFWCNPISGHATLYWYQQILGQGPKLLIQFQNNGVVDDSQLPKDRFSAERLKGVDSTLKIQPAKLEDSAVYLCASSSRALNEQFFGPGTRLTVL.

The DNA for the CDR3 is TGCGCCAGCAGCTTGGAGGGTGCTCCCCATGAGCAGTTCTTC. Translating it yields CASSLEGAPHEQFF. The chain has TRBV5-1 and TRBJ2-1; no clear D. The V gene lost 0 bases and the J gene lost 8 bases, with 12 bases spanning the gap. Germline V gene lookup returns CDR1 SGHRS and CDR2 YFSETQ. This CDR3 spans 14 amino acids.

This chain joins TRBV27 and TRBJ1-1, with 7 bases lining up with TRBD1. This CDR3 is built from 12 residues. The germline V gene has CDR1 MNHEY and CDR2 SMNVEV (reference sequence). V lost 4 bases, J lost 4 bases, and 0 bases stayed unmatched. CDR3 coding DNA: TGTGCCAGCAGTTCAGGGGGCACTGAAGCTTTCTTT. It yields the protein CASSSGGTEAFF.

This chain connects TRBV6-5 to TRBJ1-2, with unresolved D. Trimming removed 6 bases from V and 4 bases from J, with 15 bases in between. This CDR3 has 14 amino acids. The germline CDR1 and CDR2 sequences are MNHEY and SVGAGI. The DNA for the CDR3 is TGTGCCAGCAGGGCATTTGGGGTTTCCTATGGCTACACCTTC. Translating it yields CASRAFGVSYGYTF.

This chain links TRBV2 with TRBJ2-7, with a possible D match to TRBD1 (6 bases). V was pared by 5 bases and J by 1 base, with 15 bases between. The length of the CDR3 is 15 residues. Germline CDR1 SNHLY, CDR2 FYNNEI. CDR3: CASSQTGTISYEQYF. CDR3 sequence (DNA): TGTGCCAGCAGTCAAACAGGGACGATTTCCTACGAGCAGTACTTC.

There are a few counts of this clone. Other nucleotide sequences in the sample specify the same CDR3. The chain employs TRBV2 and TRBJ2-5; maybe TRBD2 (5 bases). This CDR3 spans 12 amino acids. The V end was cut by 4 bases, the J end by 3 bases, with 6 bases between. Germline loops: CDR1 SNHLY, CDR2 FYNNEI. The DNA for the CDR3 is TGTGCCAGCAGTGTGGGAGAAGAGACCCAGTACTTC. Its translation is CASSVGEETQYF. Together with reference TRBV2 and TRBJ2-5, the CDR3 gives the full variable domain: EPEVTQTPSHQVTQMGQEVILRCVPISNHLYFYWYRQILGQKVEFLVSFYNNEISEKSEIFDDQFSVERPDGSNFTLKIRSTKLEDSAMYFCASSVGEETQYFGPGTRLLVL.

J is TRBJ2-3 and V is TRBV11-1, with D perhaps TRBD1 or TRBD2 (5 bases each). CDR1 and CDR2 (germline): SGHAT, FQDESV (reference sequence). The CDR3 is 14 residues long. V was cut by 5 bases and J by 2 bases, with 11 bases left in between. DNA for the CDR3: TGTGCCAGCAGCCGGGACCCAGCCACAGATACGCAGTATTTT. Its translation is CASSRDPATDTQYF.

Points on this clone: Being one base from a much bigger clone, this may be a read error. The same CDR3 is also encoded by other DNA sequences in this sample. The chain couples TRBV5-1 to TRBJ1-1; D unresolved. Germline V gives CDR1 SGHRS, CDR2 YFSETQ. CDR3 length: 13 amino acids. The ends were cut back, 2 bases at V and 1 base at J, with 6 bases in the middle. The DNA of the CDR3 is TGCGCCAGCAGCTTCGAGGGGAACACTGAAGCTTTCTTT. Protein sequence: CASSFEGNTEAFF. Drawing the rest from reference TRBV5-1 and TRBJ1-1, the complete variable domain is KAGVTQTPRYLIKTRGQQVTLSCSPISGHRSVSWYQQTPGQGLQFLFEYFSETQRNKGNFPGRFSGRQFSNSRSEMNVSTLELGDSALYLCASSFEGNTEAFFGQGTRLTVV.

This clone was detected once. CDR3 region: CASSVGVSSDEQYF. The CDR3 DNA sequence: TGTGCCAGCAGCGTAGGGGTTTCTTCCGACGAGCAGTACTTC. This chain links TRBV9 with TRBJ2-7; D is undetermined. The CDR3 loop spans 14 amino acids. V dropped 0 bases and J dropped 5 bases, with 12 bases sitting between them. Germline assignment: CDR1 SGDLS and CDR2 YYNGEE. Using reference TRBV9 and TRBJ2-7 for the parts outside the CDR3, the full variable domain is DSGVTQTPKHLITATGQRVTLRCSPRSGDLSVYWYQQSLDQGLQFLIQYYNGEERAKGNILERFSAQQFPDLHSELNLSSLELGDSALYFCASSVGVSSDEQYFGPGTRLTVT.

The V call is TRBV4-3, the J call TRBJ2-2, with D unresolved. Looked up from germline, CDR1 is LGHNA and CDR2 is YSLEER. The length of the CDR3 is 15 residues. The V end lost 6 bases, the J end lost 5 bases, and 16 bases lay between the germline ends. CDR3 in DNA: TGCGCCAGCAGTCAAACCCCGCTCAAAACCGGGGAGCTGTTTTTT. Its protein product is CASSQTPLKTGELFF.

DNA of the CDR3: TGCGCCAGCAGCACCCGGACTAGCGGACAGAACTACAATGAGCAGTTCTTC. Amino acid sequence: CASSTRTSGQNYNEQFF. The gene calls are TRBV5-1 and TRBJ2-1; 10 nucleotides match TRBD2. J lost 3 bases, V lost 4 bases, and 10 bases had no gene match. Germline V gene lookup returns CDR1 SGHRS and CDR2 YFSETQ. The CDR3 length is 17 residues. Full variable domain (missing parts from reference TRBV5-1 and TRBJ2-1): KAGVTQTPRYLIKTRGQQVTLSCSPISGHRSVSWYQQTPGQGLQFLFEYFSETQRNKGNFPGRFSGRQFSNSRSEMNVSTLELGDSALYLCASSTRTSGQNYNEQFFGPGTRLTVL.

This chain joins TRBV7-8 and TRBJ1-2; the D is unclear. Germline-derived CDR1 and CDR2 are SGHVS and FQNEAQ. The CDR3 is 13 amino acids. V was clipped by 0 bases and J by 6 bases, with 8 bases between them. The CDR3 coding sequence is TGTGCCAGCAGCTTAGCGAGGGTAGATGGCTACACCTTC. This encodes CASSLARVDGYTF.

About this clone: This specimen includes other DNA sequences encoding the same CDR3. The rearrangement links TRBV19 to TRBJ2-2; D unresolved. V was clipped by 6 bases and J by 0 bases, with 5 bases between them. This CDR3 has 13 amino acids. The germline gives CDR1 LNHDA, CDR2 SQIVND (reference sequence). The CDR3 DNA is TGTGCCAGTAGAGGAGCGAACACCGGGGAGCTGTTTTTT. Protein: CASRGANTGELFF.

The V and J genes are TRBV29-1 and TRBJ1-2; D is uncertain. Germline V gives CDR1 SQVTM, CDR2 ANQGSEA. Trimming shortened V by 1 base and J by 4 bases, and 7 bases separated the two germline ends. This CDR3 is 12 amino acids long. This CDR3 is CSVEGVGYGYTF. Here the CDR3 DNA reads TGCAGCGTTGAAGGGGTGGGCTATGGCTACACCTTC.

The rearrangement links TRBV7-2 to TRBJ2-5; D is unclear. Germline loops: CDR1 SGHTA, CDR2 FQGNSA. The CDR3 sequence is 11 residues long. The V gene lost 4 bases and the J gene lost 6 bases, with 6 bases spanning the gap. CDR3 nucleotides: TGTGCCAGCAGCTCCTTACAGACCCAGTACTTC. The encoded protein is CASSSLQTQYF.

Concerning this clone: The same CDR3 can be traced to other DNA sequences in this sample. The chain combines TRBV2 with TRBJ1-1; maybe TRBD1 (6 bases). Trimming shortened V by 3 bases and J by 8 bases, and 10 bases separated the two germline ends. Per the germline V gene, CDR1 is SNHLY and CDR2 is FYNNEI. This CDR3 is 12 amino acids long. The CDR3 sequence is CASSDSGTEAFF. The CDR3 coding sequence is TGTGCCAGCAGTGATTCTGGGACAGAAGCTTTCTTT.

The rearrangement uses TRBV28 and TRBJ2-7; weak D call: TRBD2 (6 bases). Germline CDR1 and CDR2: MDHEN and SYDVKM. The CDR3 runs 14 residues. Trimming left V 6 bases short and J 4 bases short, with 16 bases between. The CDR3 region is CASRELGGLYEQYF. CDR3 in DNA: TGTGCCAGCAGGGAACTAGGAGGGCTTTACGAGCAGTACTTC.

The chain has TRBV29-1 and TRBJ1-2, with TRBD1 as a possible D gene (5 bases). CDR1 is SQVTM, CDR2 ANQGSEA, per germline. The CDR3 consists of 13 residues. Trimming left V 3 bases short and J 1 base short, with 9 bases between. The CDR3 nucleotides are TGCAGCGTTGAGCTGGGGCTTAACTATGGCTACACCTTC. Its translation: CSVELGLNYGYTF.